This T cell receptor beta chain was profiled in a study of CD8+ T cells in alopecia areata. Whole-study context: The drug, tofacitinib, lasted 6 to 18 months, followed by 6 months off drug. General study results and limits: Administration of tofacitinib significantly diminished scalp clonality and expanded CD8+ clones within the top 100.

A note on this clone: What it binds is not known.

As to treatment: oral pan-JAK inhibitor, 5-10 mg twice daily. Germline V gene sequence: CDR1 SQVTM, CDR2 ANQGSEA. This CDR3 is 13 amino acids long. The V gene lost 5 bases and the J gene lost 0 bases, with 11 bases spanning the gap. Extraction and reverse transcription of RNA yielded cDNA as the sequencing template. The protocol was immunoSEQ multiplex PCR, while the TCRdb copy is restricted to in-frame clones and leaves out a portion. The sample yields some 190,000 clones, over 55% seen once. This sample comprised CD4+ T cells sorted from blood, obtained at week 24, from a patient treated with tofacitinib. The TCR was taken from a human donor with alopecia areata. The rearrangement uses TRBV29-1 and TRBJ2-7; D is undetermined. The CDR3 DNA reads TGCAGCGTTCGTCTGATCAGCTCCTACGAGCAGTACTTC. Encoded protein: CSVRLISSYEQYF.